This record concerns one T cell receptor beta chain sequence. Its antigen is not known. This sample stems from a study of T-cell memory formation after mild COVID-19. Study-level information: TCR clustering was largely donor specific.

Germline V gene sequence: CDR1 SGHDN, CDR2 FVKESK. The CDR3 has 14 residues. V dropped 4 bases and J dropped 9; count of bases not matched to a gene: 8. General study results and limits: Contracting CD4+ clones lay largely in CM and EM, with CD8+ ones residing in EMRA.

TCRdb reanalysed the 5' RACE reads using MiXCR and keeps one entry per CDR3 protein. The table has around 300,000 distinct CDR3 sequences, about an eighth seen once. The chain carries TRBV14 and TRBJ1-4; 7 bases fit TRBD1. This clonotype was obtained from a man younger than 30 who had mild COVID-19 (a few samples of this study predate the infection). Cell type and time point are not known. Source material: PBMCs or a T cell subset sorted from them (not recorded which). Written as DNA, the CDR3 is TGTGCCAGCAGCCTCCGGGACAGACAACAAAAACTGTTTTTT. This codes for CASSLRDRQQKLFF.